These 6 T cell receptor beta chains were all obtained from the same sample, sequenced in a study of regulatory T cells in long-lasting Graves disease. Relying on iRepertoire HTBI primers and Arm-PCR of CDR3 regions, the team built TCR beta libraries. Using its own MiXCR run on the multiplex PCR reads, TCRdb lists one record per CDR3 protein. The repertoire holds roughly 400,000 distinct CDR3 sequences, with approximately 16% as singletons. Time point reported: newly diagnosed GD, antithyroid drugs for less than 3 months. Making the TCR library involved RNA that had been extracted from PBMCs. The sample was also linked to a second study, of T cells in Graves' hyperthyroidism and ophthalmopathy.

Sequences were derived from peripheral blood mononuclear cells (PBMCs), sampled at new diagnosis, from a patient treated with antithyroid drugs. These receptors all come from a woman aged 40 to 50 with Graves disease.

This clonotype was picked up many times. The V gene is TRBV2, the J gene TRBJ2-5; tentatively, D is TRBD1 (5 bases). Trimming left V 1 base short and J 3 bases short, with 6 bases between. CDR1 and CDR2 (germline): SNHLY, FYNNEI. CDR3 length equals 13 residues. The CDR3 is CASSEEQEETQYF. CDR3 nucleotides: TGTGCCAGCAGTGAAGAACAGGAAGAGACCCAGTACTTC.

This clonotype was detected many times. The rearrangement joins TRBV12-3 or TRBV12-4 to TRBJ2-1; D is unclear. V was clipped by 3 bases and J by 7 bases, with 7 bases between them. This CDR3 region has 12 residues. The CDR3 sequence: CASSFRPNEQFF. Here the CDR3 DNA reads TGTGCCAGCAGTTTCCGTCCAAATGAGCAGTTCTTC.

This clonotype has ten or more counts. The chain has TRBV11-3 and TRBJ2-7, with 10 bases identical to TRBD2. CDR3 length equals 13 residues. With V trimmed by 10 bases and J by 0 bases, 3 bases remained unmatched. CDR1 is SGHNT, CDR2 YENEEA, per germline. CDR3 nucleotides: TGTGCCACCGGACTAGCGGACTCCTACGAGCAGTACTTC. Its translation is CATGLADSYEQYF.

In this sample, this clonotype turned up many times. The V call is TRBV2, the J call TRBJ1-4; no clear D. Trimming left V 5 bases short and J 4 bases short, with 11 bases between. Per germline, CDR1 SNHLY and CDR2 FYNNEI. The length of the CDR3 is 14 residues. This chain's CDR3 is CASSKESLNEKLFF. Here the CDR3 DNA reads TGTGCCAGCAGTAAGGAAAGTCTTAATGAAAAACTGTTTTTT.

For this clonotype: This sequence may be a read error, since a much larger clone differs from it by one base. The chain recombines TRBV5-1 with TRBJ1-1; TRBD1 is a possible D gene (6 bases). Germline V lookup: CDR1 SGHRS, CDR2 YFSETQ. This CDR3 is 14 amino acids long. Written as DNA, the CDR3 is TGCGCCAGCAGCTTGGTCCCAGGGGTCGCTGAAGCTTCCTTT. Translated, it gives CASSLVPGVAEASF.

This clonotype was observed a single time. Being one base from a much bigger clone, this may be a read error. The V gene is TRBV6-2 or TRBV6-3, the J gene TRBJ2-2; 9 bases line up with TRBD1. This CDR3 has 15 amino acids. Germline-derived CDR1 and CDR2 are MNHEY and SVGEGT. As DNA, the CDR3 is TGTGCCAGCAGTACCGGGACAGGGTACGCCGGGGTGCTGTTTTTT. Translating gives CASSTGTGYAGVLFF.